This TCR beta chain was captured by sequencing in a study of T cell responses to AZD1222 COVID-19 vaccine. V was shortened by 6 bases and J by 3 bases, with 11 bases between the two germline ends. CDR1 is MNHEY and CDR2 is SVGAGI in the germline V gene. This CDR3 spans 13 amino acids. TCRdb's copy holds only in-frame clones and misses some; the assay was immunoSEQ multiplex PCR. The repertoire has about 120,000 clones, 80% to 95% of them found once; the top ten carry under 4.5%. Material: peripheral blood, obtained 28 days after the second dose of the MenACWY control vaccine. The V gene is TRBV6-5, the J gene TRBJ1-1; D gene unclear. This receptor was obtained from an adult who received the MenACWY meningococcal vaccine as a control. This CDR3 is CASSQNSYTEAFF. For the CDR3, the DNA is TGTGCCAGCAGCCAAAACAGTTACACTGAAGCTTTCTTT.